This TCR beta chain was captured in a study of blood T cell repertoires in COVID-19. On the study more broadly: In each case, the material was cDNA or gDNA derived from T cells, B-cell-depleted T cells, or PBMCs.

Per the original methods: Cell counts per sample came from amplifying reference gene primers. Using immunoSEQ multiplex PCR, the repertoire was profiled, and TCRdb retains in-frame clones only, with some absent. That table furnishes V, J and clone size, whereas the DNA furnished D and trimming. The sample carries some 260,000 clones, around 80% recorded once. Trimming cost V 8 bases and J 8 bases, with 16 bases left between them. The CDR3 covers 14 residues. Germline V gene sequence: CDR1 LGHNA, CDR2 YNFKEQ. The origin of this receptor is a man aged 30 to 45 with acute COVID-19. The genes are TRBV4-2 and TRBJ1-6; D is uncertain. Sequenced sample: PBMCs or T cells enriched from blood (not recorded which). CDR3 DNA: TGTGCCAGCCGCTCAGACCGGGGAGATTCACCCCTCCACTTT. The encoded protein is CASRSDRGDSPLHF.